Reported below is one T cell receptor beta chain. Researchers amplified the TCR beta CDR3 regions from RNA transcripts. The HTBI primer set served for first-round RT-PCR of the TCR CDR3. TCRdb used MiXCR to reprocess the multiplex PCR reads, holding one entry per CDR3 protein. The sample yields about 740,000 distinct CDR3 sequences, 12% to 15% seen once. This sample is drawn from a study of T cells in Graves' hyperthyroidism and ophthalmopathy. The CDR3 totals 15 residues. CDR1 and CDR2 (germline): SNHLY, FYNNEI. V lost 7 bases to trimming and J lost 4 bases, with 16 bases between them. This chain links TRBV2 with TRBJ2-2; D remains unclear. Input material: blood. The sequence came from a woman aged 18-29 years with Graves' hyperthyroidism. The CDR3 region has the DNA TGTGCCAGCACCGAGAGGAGCGAACGCACCGGGGAGCTGTTTTTT. It yields the protein CASTERSERTGELFF.